This TCR beta chain was recovered during a study of blood T cell repertoires in COVID-19 (dated by TCRdb to between 2020 and 2021). Describing the broader study: Collaborator samples came from the United States, Italy and Spain and covered acute and convalescent phases of COVID-19. The prospective study material was composed of cDNA or gDNA derived from T cells, B-cell-depleted T cells, or PBMCs. A freely available public database, intended as a resource for researchers studying the immune response to SARS-CoV-2, is where the repertoires were released. The dataset comprised deeply sampled blood TCRbeta repertoires from subjects exposed to, actively infected with, or recovered from COVID-19. Samples came from the ongoing ImmuneRACE study (first 160 participants) plus 1,254 subjects from 6 global collaborators. Where HLA class I and class II types were available, the types were taken from metadata supplied by the sample provider, not from assay-based typing. Nearly every sample came with metadata listing a de-identified subject ID, COVID-19 status, age in years and sex. General findings and caveats noted by the study authors: The amount of clinical and demographic metadata varied by source and participant and was provided uncurated.

The CDR3 has 14 amino acids, counting the end cysteine and phenylalanine. The read is trimmed to its CDR3 DNA, 42 bases read in frame from base 1. Between the V and J ends, shortened by 7 bases and 4 bases respectively, the junction contains 16 bases. Taken from the germline V gene, the CDR1 and CDR2 loops are MNHEY and SVGAGI. Enrolling through a virtual design, the prospective study's participants ranged in age from roughly 18 to 95 years and lived across 20 to 25 United States geographic areas. Cohort assignment in the prospective study relied on participant-reported clinical history from a screening survey and a study questionnaire. Recovered participants in ImmuneRACE Cohort 3 were defined as having two consecutive negative NP/OP PCR tests, clearance from a healthcare professional, or resolution of symptoms. Mobile phlebotomists in the prospective study collected whole blood, serum and a nasopharyngeal or oropharyngeal swab from every participant. Participants in the prospective study had the option to provide additional blood draws and questionnaires over a roughly 2-month period. Before DNA extraction, blood samples from the prospective study were shipped at room temperature or frozen.

Regarding this clone: Its antigen remains unidentified. Per-base qualities were not stored, and no clone one base away is much larger.

The immunoSEQ Assay, a bias-controlled multiplex PCR, was used to amplify TCRbeta CDR3 regions from genomic DNA. The paper's processing steps were these. Nucleated cell counts per sample were estimated from amplification of reference gene primers within the assay. To quantify the absolute abundance of each unique TCRbeta CDR3 rearrangement, sequence reads were collapsed and filtered. For each sample, productive Simpson clonality was calculated as the square root of Simpson's diversity index across productive rearrangements. TCRdb stores this immuneACCESS table with in-frame sequences only. Part of the clones is absent; in the studies checked, under half of the shortfall reflects unresolved V genes, and no reason is known for the rest. V, J and clone size derive from that table, while D and trimming were established from the DNA sequence. In this sample the table shows 200,000 or so clones, approximately 84% of which occur a single time. Of the sample, 6.5% to 9.5% is held by the ten largest clones.

The TCR comes from a man in his forties or fifties who had recovered from COVID-19. This sequence uses TRBV6-5 and TRBJ1-1; the D gene is perhaps TRBD1, on 5 matching bases. Sequenced input: PBMCs or T cells enriched from blood (not recorded which). CDR3 region: CASIGRGMSTEAFF. The DNA sequence is as follows: TGTGCCAGCATTGGTCGGGGGATGAGCACTGAAGCTTTCTTT.